What follows is one T cell receptor (beta chain) and its context. The source of the sample is a study of PD-L1 blockade in urothelial cancer. Study overall: Atezolizumab therapy began for patients in about 2014, dosed at 1,200 mg intravenously every 3 weeks. About 90% of the roughly 30 patients were men who had bladder-origin urothelial cancer. Median T cell yield from blood was approximately 130,000.

The time point is: pretreatment peripheral blood. The diagnosis in patients was locally advanced or metastatic urothelial carcinoma. Assay: immunoSEQ multiplex PCR; the TCRdb copy retains only in-frame clones and omits some. The table has about 52,000 clones, more than 75% seen once. The CDR3 totals 14 residues. V shed 0 bases and J shed 5 bases, with 11 bases lying between them. CDR1 is SGHKS and CDR2 is YYEKEE in the germline V gene (reference sequence). The clonotype was recovered from a man aged 50-59 years with urothelial cancer. The chain joins TRBV5-5 to TRBJ1-2, with a tentative D call TRBD1 (5 bases). The source material was PBMCs, sampled around atezolizumab (anti-PD-L1) treatment. The CDR3 is CASSLEAGPYGYTF. In DNA, the CDR3 is TGTGCCAGCAGCTTGGAGGCAGGGCCTTATGGCTACACCTTC.